One sample yielded the 7 T cell receptor beta chains listed below, sequenced in a study of CD8 T cells in ankylosing spondylitis. TCRdb reprocessed the 5' RACE reads via MiXCR and lists one record per CDR3 protein. The sample lists 200,000 to 300,000 distinct CDR3 sequences, around 9.2% seen once, with approximately 6.3% in the top ten. Sample: blood, either unsorted or a sorted T cell fraction (not recorded which). The receptor source for this set is a male donor with ankylosing spondylitis or in good health (not recorded which).

The count of this clonotype is one. The rearrangement links TRBV11-3 to TRBJ2-1, with a possible D match to TRBD2 (6 bases). The length of the CDR3 is 15 residues. Germline V CDR1 and CDR2: SGHNT, YENEEA. The V end was cut by 3 bases, the J end by 6 bases, with 15 bases between. The CDR3 coding sequence is TGTGCCAGCAGCTTGGTGGGCGGGATCATCAATGAGCAGTTCTTC. This gives the protein CASSLVGGIINEQFF.

Remarks on this clonotype: A much larger clone is a single base away; this may be a read error. The V call is TRBV4-1, the J call TRBJ2-7; 8 bases are a match to TRBD1. This CDR3 comprises 16 residues. Germline V lookup: CDR1 MGHRA, CDR2 YSYEKL. The CDR3 sequence is CASSQARQGRSYEQNF. CDR3 nucleotides: TGCGCCAGCAGCCAGGCCCGACAGGGGAGGTCCTACGAGCAGAACTTC.

The V call is TRBV20-1, the J call TRBJ2-7; TRBD2 matches at 8 bases. CDR1 DFQATT and CDR2 SNEGSKA come from the germline V gene (reference sequence). CDR3 length: 13 residues. Trimming at V came to 0 bases and at J to 6 bases, leaving 4 bases not matched to a gene. The DNA for the CDR3 is TGCAGTGCTAGAGATATCGGGGGGGGCGAGCAGTACTTC. Its translation: CSARDIGGGEQYF.

In its sample, this clonotype was seen a few times. The chain's CDR3 is CASSPPWDRATEAFF. As DNA, the CDR3 is TGTGCCAGCTCACCACCTTGGGACAGGGCTACTGAAGCTTTCTTT. The chain combines TRBV18 with TRBJ1-1, with 9 bases aligning to TRBD1. CDR1 and CDR2 from the germline V gene are KGHSH and LQKENI. There are 15 residues in the CDR3. J gave up 5 bases and V 0 bases, and 4 bases lay outside the gene matches.

This clonotype was counted ten times or more. V is TRBV7-9 and J is TRBJ2-5, with D perhaps matching TRBD2 (5 bases). Germline CDR1 SEHNR, CDR2 FQNEAQ (reference sequence). Trimming stripped 3 bases from V and 2 bases from J, with 13 bases between. The CDR3 runs 15 residues. The CDR3: CASSFGGSLQETQYF. The DNA of the CDR3 is TGTGCCAGCAGCTTTGGTGGGAGTCTTCAAGAGACCCAGTACTTC.

The chain combines TRBV10-2 with TRBJ2-7; 7 nucleotides line up with TRBD1. The V gene's germline CDR1 is WSHSY and CDR2 SAAADI. CDR3 size: 14 residues. Trimming cost V 6 bases and J 3 bases; bases outside gene matches: 8. CDR3 in DNA: TGCGCCAGCAGGGACACCGGGACAGTCTACGAGCAGTACTTC. This sequence encodes CASRDTGTVYEQYF.

In this sample, this clonotype turned up many times. The chain combines TRBV27 with TRBJ2-3; the match to TRBD2 covers 7 bases. CDR3 length: 15 amino acids. CDR1 and CDR2 (germline): MNHEY, SMNVEV (reference sequence). The trim removed 6 bases at V and 5 bases at J, leaving 11 bases unmatched. In DNA, the CDR3 is TGTGCCAGCAGACCGCTCGCGGGAGCGGGAGATACGCAGTATTTT. This translates into CASRPLAGAGDTQYF.